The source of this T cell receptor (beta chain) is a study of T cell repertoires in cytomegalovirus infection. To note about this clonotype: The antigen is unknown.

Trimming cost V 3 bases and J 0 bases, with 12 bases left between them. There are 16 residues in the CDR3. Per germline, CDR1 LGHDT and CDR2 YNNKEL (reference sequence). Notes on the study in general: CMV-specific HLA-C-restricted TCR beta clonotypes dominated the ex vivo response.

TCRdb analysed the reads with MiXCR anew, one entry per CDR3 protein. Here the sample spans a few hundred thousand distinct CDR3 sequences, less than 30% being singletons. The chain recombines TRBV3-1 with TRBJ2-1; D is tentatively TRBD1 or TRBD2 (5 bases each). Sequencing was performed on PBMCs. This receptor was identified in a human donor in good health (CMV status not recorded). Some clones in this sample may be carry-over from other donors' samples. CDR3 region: CASSQVSGPSYNEQFF. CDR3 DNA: TGTGCCAGCAGCCAGGTCTCGGGACCCTCCTACAATGAGCAGTTCTTC.